Detailed here is one T cell receptor (beta chain). One junction end disagrees with the germline gene, perhaps due to a read error. This specimen belongs to a study of response to subunit inactivated influenza vaccine. Using its own MiXCR run on the RT-PCR reads, TCRdb lists one record per CDR3 protein. The sample includes hundreds of thousands of distinct CDR3 sequences, around 13% of them seen just once. This CDR3 region has 14 residues. Germline CDR1 and CDR2: DFQATT and SNEGSKA (reference sequence). This specimen was PBMCs from blood, taken around 14 days before vaccination. The chain links TRBV20-1 to TRBJ2-1; a weak D match, TRBD1 (5 bases). The clonotype was recovered from a middle-aged man who received an inactivated influenza vaccine. CDR3 coding DNA: TGCAGTGCAGGGGCCCAATCCCCCTACAATGAGCAGCTCTTC. Protein sequence: CSAGAQSPYNEQLF.